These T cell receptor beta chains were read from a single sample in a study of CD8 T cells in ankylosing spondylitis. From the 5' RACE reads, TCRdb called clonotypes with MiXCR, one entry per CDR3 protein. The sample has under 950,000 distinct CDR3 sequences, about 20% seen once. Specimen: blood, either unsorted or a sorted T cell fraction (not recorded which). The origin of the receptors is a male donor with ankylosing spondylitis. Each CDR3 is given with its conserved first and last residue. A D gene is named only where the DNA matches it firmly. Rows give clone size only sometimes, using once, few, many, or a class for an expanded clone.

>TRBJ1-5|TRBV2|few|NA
TGTGCCAGCAAAAACAGGGAAGATCAGCCCCAGCATTTT
CASKNREDQPQHF
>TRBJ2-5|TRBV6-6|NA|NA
TGTGCCAGCAACGACAAGGGGCTGGGGACCCAGTACTTC
CASNDKGLGTQYF
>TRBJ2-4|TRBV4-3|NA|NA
TGCGCCAGCAGCCAAGATTCGGGGGAGTGGGCCAAAAACATTCAGTACTTC
CASSQDSGEWAKNIQYF
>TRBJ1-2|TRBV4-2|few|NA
TGTGCCAGCAGCCAAGCGTTGGGCCCAGAACGGGGCTACACCTTC
CASSQALGPERGYTF
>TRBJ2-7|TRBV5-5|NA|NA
TGTGCCAGCGCGGGGTTTTCCTACGAGCAGTACTTC
CASAGFSYEQYF
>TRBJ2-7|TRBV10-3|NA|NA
TGTGCCATCAGCCCCCGGACGGAGTACGAGCAGTACTTC
CAISPRTEYEQYF
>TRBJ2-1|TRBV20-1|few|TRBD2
TGCAGTGCAAACGGATTAGCGGGACCCAACTACAATGAGCAGTTCTTC
CSANGLAGPNYNEQFF
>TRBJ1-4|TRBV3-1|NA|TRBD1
TGTGCCAGCAGCCCCGAGCCGACAGGGCTTAATGAAAAACTGTTTTTT
CASSPEPTGLNEKLFF
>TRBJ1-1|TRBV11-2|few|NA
TGTGCCAGCAGCTTAAGGGGAGGCGGTGGGGAAGCTTTCTTT
CASSLRGGGGEAFF
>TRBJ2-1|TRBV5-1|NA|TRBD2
TGCGCCAGCAGCTTGGCCCTCAGGGGACCTAAGCGGGAGGTAAGCTCCTACAATGAGCAGTTCTTC
CASSLALRGPKREVSSYNEQFF
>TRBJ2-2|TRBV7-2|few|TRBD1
TGTGCCAGCAGCTGGGACAGGTTGACCGGGGAGCTGTTTTTT
CASSWDRLTGELFF
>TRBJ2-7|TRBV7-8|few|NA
TGTGCCAGCAGCTATCCATCAGCGCGGCCCTACGAGCAGTACTTC
CASSYPSARPYEQYF
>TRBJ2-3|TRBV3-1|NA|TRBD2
TGTGCCAGCAGCCGGGGACTAGCGGGGGGCTCTAGCACAGATACGCAGTATTTT
CASSRGLAGGSSTDTQYF
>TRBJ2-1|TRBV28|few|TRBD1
TGTGCCAGCAAGGACAGGGGCGGGAGCTCCTACAATGAGCAGTTCTTC
CASKDRGGSSYNEQFF
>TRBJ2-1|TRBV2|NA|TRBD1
TGTGCCAGCAGAGACAGGGGCGAATACAATGAGCAGTTCTTC
CASRDRGEYNEQFF
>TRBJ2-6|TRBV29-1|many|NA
TGCAGCGGGACCACAGGGTACGAAGGCTCTGGGGCCAACGTCCTGACTTTC
CSGTTGYEGSGANVLTF
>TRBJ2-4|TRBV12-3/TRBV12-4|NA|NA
TGTGCCAGCAGTTTAGGGTTTAGGGGGAACCTAGCCAAAAACATTCAGTACTTC
CASSLGFRGNLAKNIQYF
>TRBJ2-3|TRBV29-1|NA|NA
TGCAGCGTGACGAGGGTGAGGGAGCCAGATACGCAGTATTTT
CSVTRVREPDTQYF
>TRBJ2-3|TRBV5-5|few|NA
TGTGCCAGCAGCTTGGACGGGGGGCCACCAGATACGCAGTATTTT
CASSLDGGPPDTQYF
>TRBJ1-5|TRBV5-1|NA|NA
TGCGCCAGCAGCTTGGGGGGGAGGCATCAGCCCCAGCATTTT
CASSLGGRHQPQHF
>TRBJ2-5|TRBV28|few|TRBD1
TGTGCCAGCAGAACCGGGACAGGGAACGACCAAGAGACCCAGTACTTC
CASRTGTGNDQETQYF
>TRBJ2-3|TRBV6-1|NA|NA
TGTGCCAGCTGGGGGCTAAGCACAGATACGCAGTATTTT
CASWGLSTDTQYF
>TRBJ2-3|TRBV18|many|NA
TGTGCCAGCTCAAAGGACATTAGCACAGATACGCAGTATTTT
CASSKDISTDTQYF
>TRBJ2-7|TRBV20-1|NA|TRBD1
TGCAGTGCTAGAGATATGAACAGGGGCGACGAGCAGTACTTC
CSARDMNRGDEQYF
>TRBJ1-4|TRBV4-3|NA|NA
TGCGCCAGCAGCCAAACCTTGGGGGGTCTCCATAATGAAAAACTGTTTTTT
CASSQTLGGLHNEKLFF
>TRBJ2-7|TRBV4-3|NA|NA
TGCGCCAGCAGCCACGGGGACACTACCTACGAGCAGTACTTC
CASSHGDTTYEQYF
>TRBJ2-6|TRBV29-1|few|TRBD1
TGCAGCGTTGATATTCCGGGACAGGGACCTCCTGGGGCCAACGTCCTGACTTTC
CSVDIPGQGPPGANVLTF
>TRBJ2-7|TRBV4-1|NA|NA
TGCGCCAGCAGCCGAGGTTACGAGCGGTTTCCGGAGGAGCAGTACTTC
CASSRGYERFPEEQYF
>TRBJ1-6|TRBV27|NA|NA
TGTGCCAGCAGTCCAACCGGCCTTTCAAATTCACCCCTCCACTTT
CASSPTGLSNSPLHF
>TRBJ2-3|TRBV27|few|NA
TGTGCCAGCAGTTTACTCGGCTATCGGGGCCCCTCAGATACGCAGTATTTT
CASSLLGYRGPSDTQYF
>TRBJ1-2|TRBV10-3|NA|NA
TGTGCCATCAGGGGCGCCGCTAACTATGGCTACACCTTC
CAIRGAANYGYTF
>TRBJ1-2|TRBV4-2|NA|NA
TGTGCCAGCAGCCAAGATGGGTTCAGGGAGGGCTATGGCTACACCTTC
CASSQDGFREGYGYTF
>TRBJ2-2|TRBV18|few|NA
TGTGCCAGCTCACCAACCGCCATCACCGGGGAGCTGTTTTTT
CASSPTAITGELFF
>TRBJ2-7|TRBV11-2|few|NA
TGTGCCAGCAGCATGCGTCAGGGGTCCTCCTACGAGCAGTACTTC
CASSMRQGSSYEQYF
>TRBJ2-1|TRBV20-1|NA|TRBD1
TGCAGTGTTCAAATGACAGGGGGTCCCTACAATGAGCAGTTCTTC
CSVQMTGGPYNEQFF
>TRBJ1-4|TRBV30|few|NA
TGTGCCTGGAAGAAGGGGAGCTTATTTAATGAAAAACTGTTTTTT
CAWKKGSLFNEKLFF
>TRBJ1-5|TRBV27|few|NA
TGTGCCAGCAGGTACAGGGAAGGTCAGCCCCAGCATTTT
CASRYREGQPQHF
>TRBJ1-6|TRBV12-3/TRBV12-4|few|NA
TGTGCCAGCAGAGGTTCCGGACAGAGGACTAATTCACCCCTCCACTTT
CASRGSGQRTNSPLHF
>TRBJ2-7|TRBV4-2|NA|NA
TGTGCCAGCAGCCCAATGGGAGCGGGCGCCTCTTGGTACGAGCAGTACTTC
CASSPMGAGASWYEQYF
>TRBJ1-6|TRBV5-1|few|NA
TGCGCCAGTAGACAGGTGAAGCTCAATTCACCCCTCCACTTT
CASRQVKLNSPLHF
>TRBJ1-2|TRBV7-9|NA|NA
TGTGCCAGCAGCTCAACCGGGACGGAAAATGGCTACACCTTC
CASSSTGTENGYTF
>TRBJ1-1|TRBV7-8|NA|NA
TGTGCCAGCAGCTTGTTAGGGGGGAGGGACACTGAAGCTTTCTTT
CASSLLGGRDTEAFF
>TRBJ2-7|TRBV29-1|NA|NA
TGCAGCGTTGGACTAGTTTCGTACGAGCAGTACTTC
CSVGLVSYEQYF
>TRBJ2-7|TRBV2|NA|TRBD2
TGTGCCACTCGTCGGGGAGGGTACGAGCAGTACTTC
CATRRGGYEQYF
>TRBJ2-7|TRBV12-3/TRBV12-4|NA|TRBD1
TGTGCCAGCAGGGGCGGACAGGGTCAATTGAGGTACGAGCAGTACTTC
CASRGGQGQLRYEQYF
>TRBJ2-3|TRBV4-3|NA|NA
TGCGCCAGCAGCCAAGGGGTAACCGGATACACAGATACGCAGTATTTT
CASSQGVTGYTDTQYF